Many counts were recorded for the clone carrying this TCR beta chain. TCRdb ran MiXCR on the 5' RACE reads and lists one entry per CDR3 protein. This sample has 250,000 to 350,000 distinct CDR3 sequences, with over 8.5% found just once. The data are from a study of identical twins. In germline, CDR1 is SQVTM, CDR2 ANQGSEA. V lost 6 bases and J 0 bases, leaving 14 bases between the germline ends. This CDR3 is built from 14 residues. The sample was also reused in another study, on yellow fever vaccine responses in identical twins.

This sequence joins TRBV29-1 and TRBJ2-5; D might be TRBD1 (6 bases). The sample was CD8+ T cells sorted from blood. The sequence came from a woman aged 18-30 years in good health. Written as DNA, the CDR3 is TGCAGCGTATCACAGGGTGAGGACCAAGAGACCCAGTACTTC. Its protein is CSVSQGEDQETQYF.